A selection of T cell receptor beta chains follows, all from one sample in a study of T cells after yellow fever vaccination. TCRdb processed the 5' RACE reads anew with MiXCR; each CDR3 protein has one entry. This table has roughly 150,000 distinct CDR3 sequences, 7.7% appearing once. The source was CD4+ T cells sorted from PBMCs, collected 5 days after the yellow fever booster vaccination. The receptors originated from a man aged 25 to 45 who received the YFV17D yellow fever vaccine. CDR3s include the opening cysteine and the closing phenylalanine or tryptophan. Fields, in order: D gene, J gene, V gene, clone size, CDR3 DNA, CDR3 protein. A D gene is named only where the DNA matches it firmly. Expanded clones are given a class, and other clones once, few, many or no size at all.

>-|TRBJ2-5|TRBV2|many
TGTGCCAGCATGGGCCTAAAAGAGACCCAGTACTTC
CASMGLKETQYF
>-|TRBJ2-1|TRBV20-1|many
TGCAGTGCTAGCCAGGCTAGCGCGAGAGTCAATGAGCAGTTCTTC
CSASQASARVNEQFF
>TRBD2|TRBJ2-1|TRBV20-1|-
TGCAGTGCCGTCGAGACTAGCGGGGGGGATGAGCAGTTCTTC
CSAVETSGGDEQFF
>-|TRBJ2-5|TRBV20-1|many
TGCAGTGCTAGTTGGGCAAAAGAGACCCAGTACTTC
CSASWAKETQYF
>TRBD2|TRBJ2-1|TRBV9|many
TGTGCCAGCAGCGAACTAGCGGAGAATGAGCAGTTCTTC
CASSELAENEQFF
>-|TRBJ2-5|TRBV5-1|-
TGCGCCAGCAGCTCAGGCCGGGAGACCCAGTACTTC
CASSSGRETQYF
>-|TRBJ2-3|TRBV7-9|many
TGTGCCAGCAGCTTAGGACACTTGGGGGATACGCAGTATTTT
CASSLGHLGDTQYF
>TRBD1|TRBJ2-1|TRBV20-1|many
TGCAGTGCCCCACGACAGGGGGCTCGCAATGAGCAGTTCTTC
CSAPRQGARNEQFF
>-|TRBJ2-5|TRBV7-3|many
TGTGCCAGCAGCCCGGGAACAGGGGAGGGGACCCAGTACTTC
CASSPGTGEGTQYF
>-|TRBJ1-2|TRBV29-1|many
TGCAGCGTTAGGGCACGACAGGCAAATGGCTACACCTTC
CSVRARQANGYTF
>TRBD2|TRBJ2-1|TRBV20-1|few
TGCAGTGGGAAACCGGGACTAGCGGTACACAATGAGCAGTTCTTC
CSGKPGLAVHNEQFF
>-|TRBJ2-5|TRBV7-2|many
TGTGCCAGCAGCCTAATGGGGGGCAGGGAAGAGACCCAGTACTTC
CASSLMGGREETQYF
>-|TRBJ2-4|TRBV3-1|many
TGTGCCAGCAGCCAAGAAGGAGGAGGAGAGTCCAAAAACATTCAGTACTTC
CASSQEGGGESKNIQYF
>TRBD2|TRBJ2-3|TRBV5-1|many
TGCGCCAGCAGCTCCTCAACTAGCGGCACAGATACGCAGTATTTT
CASSSSTSGTDTQYF
>TRBD1|TRBJ2-1|TRBV28|many
TGTGCCAGCAGGGCAGGGGGCCCCTACAATGAGCAGTTCTTC
CASRAGGPYNEQFF
>-|TRBJ2-1|TRBV9|few
TGTGCCAGCAGCGAATTGGCAAACAATGAGCAGTTCTTC
CASSELANNEQFF
>-|TRBJ1-4|TRBV20-1|many
TGCAGTGCTAGAGTTGCAGGGGTTGATGAAAAACTGTTTTTT
CSARVAGVDEKLFF
>-|TRBJ1-2|TRBV20-1|many
TGCAGTGCTACCGACAGTAACTATGGCTACACCTTC
CSATDSNYGYTF
>-|TRBJ1-2|TRBV4-3|few
TGCGCCAGCAGCCAAGAGGCCGGGGCCACGGGGCTTGGCTACACCTTC
CASSQEAGATGLGYTF
>-|TRBJ2-3|TRBV5-1|many
TGCGCCAGCAGGGAGCCATTCACAGATACGCAGTATTTT
CASREPFTDTQYF
>-|TRBJ2-3|TRBV20-1|-
TGCAGTGCTAGAGATACTGGGGGCACAGATACGCAGTATTTT
CSARDTGGTDTQYF
>-|TRBJ1-1|TRBV20-1|many
TGCAGTGCAGCGGTAGGAGGGAACACTGAAGCTTTCTTT
CSAAVGGNTEAFF
>-|TRBJ2-5|TRBV5-5|many
TGTGCCAGCAGCTTACTGGACGGAAAGACCCCTCCCCAGTACTTC
CASSLLDGKTPPQYF
>TRBD2|TRBJ2-1|TRBV18|many
TGTGCCAGCTCACCTTCCCTTAGCGGGACTTACAATGAGCAGTTCTTC
CASSPSLSGTYNEQFF
>-|TRBJ2-5|TRBV5-1|many
TGCGCCAGCAGCTCGACAGGACAAGAGACCCAGTACTTC
CASSSTGQETQYF
>TRBD2|TRBJ2-7|TRBV7-2|-
TGTGCCAGCAGCTTTTCCCTAGCGGGGGGTAACTACGAGCAGTACTTC
CASSFSLAGGNYEQYF
>-|TRBJ2-1|TRBV6-2/TRBV6-3|many
TGTGCCAGCAGCCTAGAGGGGGGGTGGAGGAATGAGCAGTTCTTC
CASSLEGGWRNEQFF
>TRBD2|TRBJ2-1|TRBV19|-
TGTGCCAGTAGTACTGGGACTAGCGGGATGGGCTACAATGAGCTCTTC
CASSTGTSGMGYNELF
>TRBD1|TRBJ2-5|TRBV24-1|many
TGTGCCACCAGTGATCTAAGACAGGGGTTGGAGACCCAGTACTTC
CATSDLRQGLETQYF
>-|TRBJ2-2|TRBV7-2|many
TGTGCCAGCAGCTCGGGGCTAGCCCACACCGGGGAGCTGTTTTTT
CASSSGLAHTGELFF
>-|TRBJ2-3|TRBV28|many
TGTGCCAGCAATTGGGCAGATACGCAGTATTTT
CASNWADTQYF
>-|TRBJ2-7|TRBV6-2/TRBV6-3|many
TGTGCCAGCAGTCCCGCTCTTGGGAAATCCTACGAGCAGTACTTC
CASSPALGKSYEQYF
>TRBD2|TRBJ2-4|TRBV12-3/TRBV12-4|many
TGTGCCAGCAGTTTAAATCCCGGGGGGGAGATGAACATTCAGTACTTC
CASSLNPGGEMNIQYF
>TRBD2|TRBJ2-4|TRBV19|few
TGTGCCAGTAGTATGCTAGCGGGAGTGCCGTACTTC
CASSMLAGVPYF
>-|TRBJ1-6|TRBV7-2|many
TGTGCCAGCAGCCCCGTCTCACCCCTCCACTTT
CASSPVSPLHF
>TRBD1|TRBJ1-2|TRBV18|many
TGTGCCAGCTCACCAGGGACAGGGGGCAACGGCTACACCTTC
CASSPGTGGNGYTF
>TRBD1|TRBJ2-1|TRBV20-1|many
TGCAGTACTGCACAGGGGATGGATGAGCAGTTCTTC
CSTAQGMDEQFF
>-|TRBJ2-7|TRBV20-1|many
TGCAGTGTCAGGGACCCGCTTGGATACGAGCAGTACTTC
CSVRDPLGYEQYF
>-|TRBJ2-7|TRBV14|many
TGTGCCAGCAGCCGGAACACGGGACTCTGGGAACCCTACGAGCAGTACTTC
CASSRNTGLWEPYEQYF
>-|TRBJ2-1|TRBV5-1|many
TGCGCCAGCAGCTTGGCCCCTGGGGCCAATGAGCAGTTCTTC
CASSLAPGANEQFF
>-|TRBJ2-7|TRBV3-1|many
TGTGCCAGCAGCCACCTTAGAGGTTACGAGCAGTACTTC
CASSHLRGYEQYF
>-|TRBJ2-1|TRBV29-1|many
TGCAGCGTTGAAGCCCGGAGATTCGGGCAGTTCTTC
CSVEARRFGQFF
>-|TRBJ2-1|TRBV20-1|many
TGCAGTCCAACTAGGAGGTCGGGGACCTACAATGAGCAGTTCTTC
CSPTRRSGTYNEQFF
>-|TRBJ2-2|TRBV7-2|many
TGTGCCAGCAGCTACTATCCCGTAGGCGGGGAGCTGTTTTTT
CASSYYPVGGELFF
>-|TRBJ2-5|TRBV27|many
TGTGCCAGCAGTTTATCCAGGGAAGAGACCCAGTACTTC
CASSLSREETQYF
>TRBD1|TRBJ2-3|TRBV7-2|many
TGTGCCAGCAGCGGGACAGGGTCCACAGATACGCAGTATTTT
CASSGTGSTDTQYF
>-|TRBJ2-3|TRBV5-1|many
TGCGCCAGCAGCTTGGTGGTCGGGACCTCTAGCACAGATACGCAGTATTTT
CASSLVVGTSSTDTQYF
>TRBD2|TRBJ2-1|TRBV19|many
TGTGCCAGTAGTAGTATAGCGGGAGCCTACAATGAGCAGTTCTTC
CASSSIAGAYNEQFF
>-|TRBJ2-3|TRBV18|many
TGTGCCAGCTCACCCGGGACCCCCCGGGATACGCAGTATTTT
CASSPGTPRDTQYF
>TRBD1|TRBJ1-5|TRBV7-2|many
TGTGCCAGCAGCTCGGACAGGGGTTGGAGCAATCAGCCCCAGCATTTT
CASSSDRGWSNQPQHF
>TRBD1|TRBJ1-5|TRBV19|-
TGTGCCAGTAGTAAAATTCCGGGACAGGGTGGCAATCAGCCCCAGCATTTT
CASSKIPGQGGNQPQHF
>-|TRBJ2-6|TRBV5-4|many
TGTGCCAGCAGCTTACAGGGTAGTGGGGCCAACGTCCTGACTTTC
CASSLQGSGANVLTF
>-|TRBJ2-7|TRBV20-1|many
TGCAGTGCTAGACGGGACGACATCTACGAGCAGTACTTC
CSARRDDIYEQYF